This T cell receptor (beta chain) was sequenced in a study of blood T cell repertoires in COVID-19. The overall study: The study drew acute and convalescent COVID-19 samples from the United States, Italy and Spain.

Trimming stripped 5 bases from V and 4 bases from J, with 17 bases between. CDR3 length: 15 residues. Germline CDR1 reads MNHEY; CDR2 reads SVGAGI. Profiling relied on immunoSEQ multiplex PCR, and the TCRdb table lists in-frame clones only, not all of them. The profile shows roughly 200,000 clones, around 83% of them singletons. V is TRBV6-5 and J is TRBJ1-2, with TRBD1 as a possible D gene (5 bases). The TCR sequence derives from a human donor in a cohort sampled during active COVID-19. Sequencing was done on a sample of peripheral blood. The CDR3 DNA reads as TGTGCCAGCAGTACCCACGGGCAGGGAAGCTATGGCTACACCTTC. Protein product: CASSTHGQGSYGYTF.